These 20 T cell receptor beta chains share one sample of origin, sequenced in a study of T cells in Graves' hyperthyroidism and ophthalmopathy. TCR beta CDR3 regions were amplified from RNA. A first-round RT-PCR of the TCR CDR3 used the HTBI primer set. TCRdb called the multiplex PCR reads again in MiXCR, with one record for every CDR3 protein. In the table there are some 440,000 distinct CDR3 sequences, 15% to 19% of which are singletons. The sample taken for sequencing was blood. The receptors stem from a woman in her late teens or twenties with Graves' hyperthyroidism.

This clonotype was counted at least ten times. The CDR3 nucleotides read TGTGCCAGCAGTCACGGACAGGGCCGTAACTATGGCTACACCTTC. Its translation is CASSHGQGRNYGYTF. The chain links TRBV27 to TRBJ1-2; 8 nucleotides match TRBD1. This CDR3 contains 15 residues. V lost 5 bases, J lost 1 base, and 6 bases stayed unmatched. The germline V gene encodes CDR1 MNHEY and CDR2 SMNVEV (reference sequence).

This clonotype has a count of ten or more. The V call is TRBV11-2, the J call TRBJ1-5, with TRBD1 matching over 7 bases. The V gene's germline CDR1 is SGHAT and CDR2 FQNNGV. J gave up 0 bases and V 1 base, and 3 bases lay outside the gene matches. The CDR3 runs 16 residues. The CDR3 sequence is CASSLATGHSNQPQHF. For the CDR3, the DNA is TGTGCCAGCAGCTTAGCGACAGGGCATAGCAATCAGCCCCAGCATTTT.

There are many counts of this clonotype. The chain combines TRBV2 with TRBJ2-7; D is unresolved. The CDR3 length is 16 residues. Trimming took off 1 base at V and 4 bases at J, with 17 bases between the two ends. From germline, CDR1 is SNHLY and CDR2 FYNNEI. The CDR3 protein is CASSEVSGDLTYEQYF. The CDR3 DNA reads TGTGCCAGCAGTGAAGTATCTGGGGATCTGACTTACGAGCAGTACTTC. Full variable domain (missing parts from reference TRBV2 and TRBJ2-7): EPEVTQTPSHQVTQMGQEVILRCVPISNHLYFYWYRQILGQKVEFLVSFYNNEISEKSEIFDDQFSVERPDGSNFTLKIRSTKLEDSAMYFCASSEVSGDLTYEQYFGPGTRLTVT.

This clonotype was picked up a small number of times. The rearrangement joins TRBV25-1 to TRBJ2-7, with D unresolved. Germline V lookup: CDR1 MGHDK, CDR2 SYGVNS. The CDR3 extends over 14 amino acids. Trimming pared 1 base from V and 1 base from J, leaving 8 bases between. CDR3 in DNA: TGTGCCAGCAGTGAATTGTACGGTTCCTACGAGCAGTACTTC. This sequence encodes CASSELYGSYEQYF.

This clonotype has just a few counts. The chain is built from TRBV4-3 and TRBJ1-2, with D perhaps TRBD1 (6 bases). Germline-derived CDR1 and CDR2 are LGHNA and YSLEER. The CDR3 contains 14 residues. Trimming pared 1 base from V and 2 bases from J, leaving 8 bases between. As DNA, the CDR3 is TGCGCCAGCAGCCAAGTAACAGGGAACTATGGCTACACCTTC. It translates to CASSQVTGNYGYTF.

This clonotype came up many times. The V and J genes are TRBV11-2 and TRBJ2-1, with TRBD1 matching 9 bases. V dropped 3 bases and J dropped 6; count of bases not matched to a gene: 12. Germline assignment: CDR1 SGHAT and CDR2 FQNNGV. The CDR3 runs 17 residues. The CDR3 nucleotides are TGTGCCAGCAGCTTCCTCGGACAGGGGTATAAGTTCAATGAGCAGTTCTTC. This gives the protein CASSFLGQGYKFNEQFF. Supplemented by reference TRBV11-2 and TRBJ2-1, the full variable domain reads EAGVAQSPRYKIIEKRQSVAFWCNPISGHATLYWYQQILGQGPKLLIQFQNNGVVDDSQLPKDRFSAERLKGVDSTLKIQPAKLEDSAVYLCASSFLGQGYKFNEQFFGPGTRLTVL.

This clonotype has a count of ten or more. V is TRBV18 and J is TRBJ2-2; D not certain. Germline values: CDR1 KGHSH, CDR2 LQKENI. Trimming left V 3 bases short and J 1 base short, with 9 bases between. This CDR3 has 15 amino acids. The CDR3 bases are TGTGCCAGCTCACCCAATCCAGGGAACACCGGGGAGCTGTTTTTT. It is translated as CASSPNPGNTGELFF. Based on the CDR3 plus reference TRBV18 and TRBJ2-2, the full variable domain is NAGVMQNPRHLVRRRGQEARLRCSPMKGHSHVYWYRQLPEEGLKFMVYLQKENIIDESGMPKERFSAEFPKEGPSILRIQQVVRGDSAAYFCASSPNPGNTGELFFGEGSRLTVL.

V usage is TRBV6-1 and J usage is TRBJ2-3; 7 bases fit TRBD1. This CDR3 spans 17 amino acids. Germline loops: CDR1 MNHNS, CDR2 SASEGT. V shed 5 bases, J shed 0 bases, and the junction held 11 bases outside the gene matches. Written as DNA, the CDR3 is TGTGCCAGCAGTACTCTGAGGACAGGAGCTAGCACAGATACGCAGTATTTT. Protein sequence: CASSTLRTGASTDTQYF.

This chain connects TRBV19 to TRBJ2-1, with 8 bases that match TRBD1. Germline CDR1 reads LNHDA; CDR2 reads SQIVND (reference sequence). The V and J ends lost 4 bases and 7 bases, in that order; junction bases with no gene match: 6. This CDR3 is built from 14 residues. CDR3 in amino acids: CASSRRQGANEQFF. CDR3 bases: TGTGCCAGTAGTAGGAGGCAGGGGGCGAATGAGCAGTTCTTC.

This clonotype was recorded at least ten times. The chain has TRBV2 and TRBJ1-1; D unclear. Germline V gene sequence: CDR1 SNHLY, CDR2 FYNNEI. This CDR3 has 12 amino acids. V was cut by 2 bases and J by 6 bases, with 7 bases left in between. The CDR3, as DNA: TGTGCCAGCAGTGAACCGGGTGCTGAAGCTTTCTTT. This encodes CASSEPGAEAFF.

The CDR3 here is CASSQVGVADQETQYF. CDR3 nucleotide sequence: TGCGCCAGCAGCCAGGTGGGGGTAGCGGACCAAGAGACCCAGTACTTC. This sequence joins TRBV4-3 and TRBJ2-5, with D perhaps TRBD2 (6 bases). The CDR3 totals 16 residues. Per the germline V gene, CDR1 is LGHNA and CDR2 is YSLEER. V was clipped by 3 bases and J by 0 bases, with 14 bases between them.

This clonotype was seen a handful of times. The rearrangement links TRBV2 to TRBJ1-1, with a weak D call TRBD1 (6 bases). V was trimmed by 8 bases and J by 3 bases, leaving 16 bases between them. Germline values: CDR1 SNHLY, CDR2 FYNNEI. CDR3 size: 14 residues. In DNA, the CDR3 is TGTGCCAGCCCGAGGGGGGGGGTGGACACTGAAGCTTTCTTT. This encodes CASPRGGVDTEAFF.

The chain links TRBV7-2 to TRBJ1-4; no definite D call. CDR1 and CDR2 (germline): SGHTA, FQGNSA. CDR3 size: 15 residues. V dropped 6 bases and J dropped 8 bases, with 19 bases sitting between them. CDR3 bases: TGTGCCAGCAGTCTACCGGGCAGAACGGGCGAAAAACTGTTTTTT. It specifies CASSLPGRTGEKLFF.

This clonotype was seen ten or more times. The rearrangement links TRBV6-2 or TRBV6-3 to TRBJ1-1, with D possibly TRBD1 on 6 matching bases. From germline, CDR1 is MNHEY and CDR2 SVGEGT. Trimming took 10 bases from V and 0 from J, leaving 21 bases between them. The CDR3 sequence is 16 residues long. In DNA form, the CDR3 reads TGTGCCACCACCCCCCGAGACAGGCGTATGAACACTGAAGCTTTCTTT. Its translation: CATTPRDRRMNTEAFF.

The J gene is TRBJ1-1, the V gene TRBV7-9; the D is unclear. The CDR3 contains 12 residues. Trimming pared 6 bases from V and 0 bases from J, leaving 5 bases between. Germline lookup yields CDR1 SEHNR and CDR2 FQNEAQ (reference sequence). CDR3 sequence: CASRDLNTEAFF. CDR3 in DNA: TGTGCCAGCAGGGACCTGAACACTGAAGCTTTCTTT.

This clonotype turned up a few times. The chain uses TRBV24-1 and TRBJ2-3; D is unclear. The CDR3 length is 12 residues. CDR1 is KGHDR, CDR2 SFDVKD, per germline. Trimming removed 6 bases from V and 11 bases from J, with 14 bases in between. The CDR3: CATSFRTSEQYF. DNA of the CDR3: TGTGCCACCAGTTTCAGGACCTCGGAGCAGTATTTT.

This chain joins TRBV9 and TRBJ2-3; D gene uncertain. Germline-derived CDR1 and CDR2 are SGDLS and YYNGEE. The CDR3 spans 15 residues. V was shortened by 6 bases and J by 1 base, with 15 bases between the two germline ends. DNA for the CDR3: TGTGCCAGCAACGCTCAGGCCCTTGGCACAGATACGCAGTATTTT. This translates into CASNAQALGTDTQYF.

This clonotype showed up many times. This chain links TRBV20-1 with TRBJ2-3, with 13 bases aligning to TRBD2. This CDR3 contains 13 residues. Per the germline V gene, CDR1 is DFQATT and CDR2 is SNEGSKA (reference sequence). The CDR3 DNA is TGCAGCGGACTAGCGGGAGCCACAGATACGCAGTATTTT. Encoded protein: CSGLAGATDTQYF.

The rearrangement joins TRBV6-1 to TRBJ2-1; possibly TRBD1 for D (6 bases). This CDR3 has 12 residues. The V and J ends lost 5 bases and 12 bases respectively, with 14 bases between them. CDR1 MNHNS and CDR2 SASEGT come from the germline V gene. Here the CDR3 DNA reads TGTGCCAGCAGTTCCTCAGGGGTTTTGCAGTTCTTC. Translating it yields CASSSSGVLQFF.

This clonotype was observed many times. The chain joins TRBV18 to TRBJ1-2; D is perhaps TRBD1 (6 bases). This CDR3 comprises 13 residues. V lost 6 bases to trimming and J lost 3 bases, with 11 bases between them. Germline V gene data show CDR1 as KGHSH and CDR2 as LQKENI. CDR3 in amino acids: CASSGQPYYGYTF. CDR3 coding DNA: TGTGCCAGCTCCGGACAGCCTTACTATGGCTACACCTTC.